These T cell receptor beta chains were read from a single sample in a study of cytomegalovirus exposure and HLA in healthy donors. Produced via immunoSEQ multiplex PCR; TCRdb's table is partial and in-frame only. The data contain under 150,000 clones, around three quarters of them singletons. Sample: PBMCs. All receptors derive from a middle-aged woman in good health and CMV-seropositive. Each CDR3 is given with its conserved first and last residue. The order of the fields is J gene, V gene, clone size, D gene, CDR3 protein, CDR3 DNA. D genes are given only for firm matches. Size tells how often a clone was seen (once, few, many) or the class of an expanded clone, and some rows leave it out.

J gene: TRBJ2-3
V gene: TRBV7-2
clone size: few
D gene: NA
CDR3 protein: CASSLLGDTQYF
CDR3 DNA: TGTGCCAGCAGCTTACTAGGAGATACGCAGTATTTT

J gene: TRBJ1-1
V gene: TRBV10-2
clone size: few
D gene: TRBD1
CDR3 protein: CASNTGVSTEAFF
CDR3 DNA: TGCGCCAGCAATACAGGGGTTAGCACTGAAGCTTTCTTT

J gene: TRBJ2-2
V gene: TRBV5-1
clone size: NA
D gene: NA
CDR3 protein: CASSSQGSGELFF
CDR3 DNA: TGCGCCAGCAGCTCTCAGGGATCCGGGGAGCTGTTTTTT

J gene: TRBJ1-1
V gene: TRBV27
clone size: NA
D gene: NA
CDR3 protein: CASTHGGDDTEAFF
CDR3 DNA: TGTGCCAGCACCCACGGGGGGGACGACACTGAAGCTTTCTTT

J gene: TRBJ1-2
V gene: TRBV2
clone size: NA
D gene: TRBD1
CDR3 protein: CASRDSRLYYGYTF
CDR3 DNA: TGTGCCAGCCGGGACAGCCGATTGTACTATGGCTACACCTTC

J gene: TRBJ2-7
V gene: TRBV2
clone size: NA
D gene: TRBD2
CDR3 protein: CASTGGASYEQYF
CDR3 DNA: TGTGCCAGCACGGGGGGTGCGTCCTACGAGCAGTACTTC

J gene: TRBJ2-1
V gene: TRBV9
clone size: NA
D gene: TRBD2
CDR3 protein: CASSVLDSGLSNEQFF
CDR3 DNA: TGTGCCAGCAGCGTACTTGATAGCGGGCTATCTAATGAGCAGTTCTTC

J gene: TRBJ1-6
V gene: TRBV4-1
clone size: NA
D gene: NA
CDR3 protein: CASSQDITYEPLHF
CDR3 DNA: TGCGCCAGCAGCCAAGATATAACATACGAACCCCTCCACTTT

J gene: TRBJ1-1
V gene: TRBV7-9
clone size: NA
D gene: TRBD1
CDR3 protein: CSSSRDRGRNTEAFF
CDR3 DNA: TGTTCCAGCAGCCGCGACAGGGGACGAAACACTGAAGCTTTCTTT

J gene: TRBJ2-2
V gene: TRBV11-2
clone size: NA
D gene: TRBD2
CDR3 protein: CASSLAERGPNTGELFF
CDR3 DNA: TGTGCCAGCAGCTTAGCTGAGCGGGGGCCGAACACCGGGGAGCTGTTTTTT

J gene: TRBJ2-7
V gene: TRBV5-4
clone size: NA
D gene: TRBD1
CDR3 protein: CASSTLPGGEQYF
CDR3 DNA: TGTGCCAGCAGTACTTTACCAGGGGGCGAGCAGTACTTC

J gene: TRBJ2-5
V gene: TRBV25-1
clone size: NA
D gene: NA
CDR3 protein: CASSEGSGPETQYF
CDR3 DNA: TGTGCCAGCAGTGAAGGTTCAGGGCCAGAGACCCAGTACTTC

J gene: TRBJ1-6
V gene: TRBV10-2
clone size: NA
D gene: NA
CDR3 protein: CASRPDSYNSPLHF
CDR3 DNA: TGCGCCAGCAGACCGGACAGCTATAATTCACCCCTCCACTTT

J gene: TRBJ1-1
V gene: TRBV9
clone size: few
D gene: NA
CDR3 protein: CASSVDDNMNTEAFF
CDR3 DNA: TGTGCCAGCAGCGTAGACGATAACATGAACACTGAAGCTTTCTTT

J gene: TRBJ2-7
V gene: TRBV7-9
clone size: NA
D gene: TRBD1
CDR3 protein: CASSLGGQAFDEQYF
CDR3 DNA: TGTGCCAGCAGCTTAGGGGGACAGGCTTTCGACGAGCAGTACTTC

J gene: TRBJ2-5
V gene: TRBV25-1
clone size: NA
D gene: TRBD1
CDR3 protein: CASSPGTGGWETQYF
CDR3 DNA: TGTGCCAGCAGTCCCGGGACAGGGGGCTGGGAGACCCAGTACTTC

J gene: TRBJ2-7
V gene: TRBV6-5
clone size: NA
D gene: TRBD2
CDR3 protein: CASSYASGGPSYEQYF
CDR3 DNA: TGTGCCAGCAGTTACGCTAGCGGGGGGCCCTCCTACGAGCAGTACTTC

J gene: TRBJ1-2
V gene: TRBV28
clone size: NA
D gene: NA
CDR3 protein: CASSLPQQGSSYTF
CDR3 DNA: TGTGCCAGCAGTTTACCGCAACAGGGTTCGAGCTACACCTTC

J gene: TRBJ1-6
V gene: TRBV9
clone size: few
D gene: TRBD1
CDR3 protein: CASSVVGWDRDNSPLHF
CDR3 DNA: TGTGCCAGCAGCGTAGTGGGGTGGGACAGGGATAATTCACCCCTCCACTTT

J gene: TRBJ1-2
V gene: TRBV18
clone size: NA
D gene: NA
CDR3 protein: CASSPPATADMGYTF
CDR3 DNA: TGTGCCAGCTCACCACCCGCGACAGCCGATATGGGCTACACCTTC

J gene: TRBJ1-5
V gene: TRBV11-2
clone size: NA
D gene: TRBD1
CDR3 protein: CASSRQGGQPQHF
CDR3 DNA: TGTGCCAGCAGCCGACAGGGAGGTCAGCCCCAGCATTTT

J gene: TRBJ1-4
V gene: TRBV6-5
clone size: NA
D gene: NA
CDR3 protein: CASSRQATNEKLFF
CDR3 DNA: TGTGCCAGCAGCCGACAGGCAACTAATGAAAAACTGTTTTTT

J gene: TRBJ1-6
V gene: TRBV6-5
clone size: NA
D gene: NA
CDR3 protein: CASSYSGRGKPLHF
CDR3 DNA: TGTGCCAGCAGTTACTCCGGGAGGGGAAAACCCCTCCACTTT

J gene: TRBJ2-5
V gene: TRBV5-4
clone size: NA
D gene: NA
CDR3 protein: CASSLDTAQETQYF
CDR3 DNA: TGTGCCAGCAGCTTGGATACAGCACAAGAGACCCAATACTTC

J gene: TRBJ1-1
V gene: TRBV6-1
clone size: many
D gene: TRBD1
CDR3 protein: CASSVFTTGANTEAFF
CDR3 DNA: TGTGCCAGCAGTGTATTTACGACAGGGGCAAACACTGAAGCTTTCTTT

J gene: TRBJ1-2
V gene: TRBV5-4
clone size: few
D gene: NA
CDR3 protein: CASSPPEVLNYGYTF
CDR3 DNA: TGTGCCAGCAGCCCCCCCGAGGTCCTGAACTATGGCTACACCTTC

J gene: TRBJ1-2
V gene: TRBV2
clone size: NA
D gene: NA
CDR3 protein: CASSEVREGPLWGGYTF
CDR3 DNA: TGTGCCAGCAGTGAAGTTCGGGAGGGACCTTTATGGGGAGGCTACACCTTC

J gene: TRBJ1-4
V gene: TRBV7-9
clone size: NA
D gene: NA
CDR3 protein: CASSQGGGGEKLFF
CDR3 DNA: TGTGCCAGCAGCCAAGGGGGAGGGGGTGAAAAACTGTTTTTT

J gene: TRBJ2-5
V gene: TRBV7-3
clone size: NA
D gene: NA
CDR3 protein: CASSLMPGETQYF
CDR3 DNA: TGTGCCAGCAGCTTAATGCCGGGGGAGACCCAGTACTTC

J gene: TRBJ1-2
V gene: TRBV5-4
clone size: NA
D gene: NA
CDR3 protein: CASSFRGDYGYTF
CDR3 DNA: TGTGCCAGCAGCTTCAGGGGCGACTATGGCTACACCTTC

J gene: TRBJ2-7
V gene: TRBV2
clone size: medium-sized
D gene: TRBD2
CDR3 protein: CASSVVLAGEQYF
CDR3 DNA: TGTGCCAGCAGTGTAGTACTAGCGGGCGAGCAGTACTTC

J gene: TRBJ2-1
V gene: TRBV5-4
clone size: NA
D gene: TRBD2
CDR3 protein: CASSLGTSGGAKNEQFF
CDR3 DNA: TGTGCCAGCAGCTTGGGTACTAGCGGGGGGGCCAAAAATGAGCAGTTCTTC

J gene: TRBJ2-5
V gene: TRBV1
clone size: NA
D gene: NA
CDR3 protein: CTSSSGTSGGAVQETQYF
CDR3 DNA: TGCACCAGCAGCTCCGGGACTAGCGGGGGGGCTGTTCAAGAGACCCAGTACTTC

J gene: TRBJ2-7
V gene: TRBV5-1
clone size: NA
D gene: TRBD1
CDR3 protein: CASSKDRGPYEQYF
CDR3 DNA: TGCGCCAGCAGCAAGGACAGGGGCCCCTACGAGCAGTACTTC

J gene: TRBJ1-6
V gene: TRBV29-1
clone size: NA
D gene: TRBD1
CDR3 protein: CSVIGGQGYNSPLHF
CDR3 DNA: TGCAGCGTGATCGGCGGACAGGGCTATAATTCACCCCTCCACTTT

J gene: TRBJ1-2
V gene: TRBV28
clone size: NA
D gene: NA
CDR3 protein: CASSGDKGAEVNYGYTF
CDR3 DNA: TGTGCCAGCAGTGGGGACAAGGGTGCAGAGGTCAACTATGGCTACACCTTC

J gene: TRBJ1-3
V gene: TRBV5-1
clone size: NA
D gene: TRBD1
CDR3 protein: CASSSSAGQGGGNTIYF
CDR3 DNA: TGCGCCAGCAGCTCCTCGGCGGGACAGGGAGGGGGAAACACCATATATTTT

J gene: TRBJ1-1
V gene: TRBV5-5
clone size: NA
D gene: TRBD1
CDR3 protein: CASSWGQMNTEAFF
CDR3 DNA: TGTGCCAGCAGCTGGGGACAGATGAACACTGAAGCTTTCTTT

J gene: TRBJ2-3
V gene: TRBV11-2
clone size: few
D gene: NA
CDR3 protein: CASSLGGGAVDTQYF
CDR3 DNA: TGTGCCAGCAGCTTAGGTGGGGGGGCCGTAGATACGCAGTATTTT

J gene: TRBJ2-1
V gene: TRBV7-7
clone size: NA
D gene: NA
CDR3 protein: CASSLEVRGEQFF
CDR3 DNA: TGTGCCAGCAGCTTAGAGGTTAGGGGGGAGCAGTTCTTC

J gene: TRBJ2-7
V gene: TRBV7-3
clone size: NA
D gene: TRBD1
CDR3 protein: CASSLDRAYEQYF
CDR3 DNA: TGTGCCAGCAGCTTGGACAGGGCCTACGAGCAGTACTTC